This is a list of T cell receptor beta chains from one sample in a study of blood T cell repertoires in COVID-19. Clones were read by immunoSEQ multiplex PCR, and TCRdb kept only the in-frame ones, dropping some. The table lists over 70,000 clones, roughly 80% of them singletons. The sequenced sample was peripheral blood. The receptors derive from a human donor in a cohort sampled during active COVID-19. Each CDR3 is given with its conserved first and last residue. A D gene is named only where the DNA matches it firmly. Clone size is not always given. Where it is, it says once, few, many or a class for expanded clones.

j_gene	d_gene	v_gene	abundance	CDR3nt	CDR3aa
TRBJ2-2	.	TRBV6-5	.	TGTGCCAGCAGTTACTCCAGGGGGAACACCGGGGAGCTGTTTTTT	CASSYSRGNTGELFF
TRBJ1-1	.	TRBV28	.	TGTGCCAGCAGTTTCGATCCGAAGGCGGTAACCCCTGAAGCTTTCTTT	CASSFDPKAVTPEAFF
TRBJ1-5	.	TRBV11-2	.	TGTGCCAGCAGCTTAGCAGGGGGCAATCAGCCCCAGCATTTT	CASSLAGGNQPQHF
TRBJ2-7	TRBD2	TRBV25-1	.	TGTGCCAGCAGCCGCGTTAGCGGGCTTAGCTCCTACGAGCAGTACTTC	CASSRVSGLSSYEQYF
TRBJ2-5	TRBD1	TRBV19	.	TGTGCCAGTAGTCACAGGGGCCAGGGGACCCAGTACTTC	CASSHRGQGTQYF
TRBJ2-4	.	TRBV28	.	TGTGCCAGCAGCTTCCTCGGGGCCAAAAACATTCAGTACTTC	CASSFLGAKNIQYF
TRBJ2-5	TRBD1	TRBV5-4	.	TGTGCCAGCAGCTCGGGACAGGGGTTTCCCCAGTACTTC	CASSSGQGFPQYF
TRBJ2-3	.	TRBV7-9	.	TGTGCCAGCAGCCCCGGGGACATTACCTTCACAGATACGCAGTATTTT	CASSPGDITFTDTQYF
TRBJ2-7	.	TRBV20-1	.	TGCAGTGCTAGATGGCAGTTTGGGCAGTACTTC	CSARWQFGQYF
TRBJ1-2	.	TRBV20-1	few	TGCAGTGCAGACAGTGACTATGGCTACACCTTC	CSADSDYGYTF
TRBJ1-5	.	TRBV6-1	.	TGTGCCAGCAGTGAAGGAGGCGGACTCAATCAGCCCCAGCATTTT	CASSEGGGLNQPQHF
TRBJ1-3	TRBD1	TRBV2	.	TGTGCCAGCAGAGCCCAACAGGGGGTGGCTGGAAACACCATATATTTT	CASRAQQGVAGNTIYF
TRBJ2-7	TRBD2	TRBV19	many	TGTGCCAGTAGTATGGGACTAGGAGTATACGAGCAGTACTTC	CASSMGLGVYEQYF
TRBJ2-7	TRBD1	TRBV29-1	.	TGCAGCGTTGACAGGACAGGGCAGGGTTACGAGCAGTACTTC	CSVDRTGQGYEQYF
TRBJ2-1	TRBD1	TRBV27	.	TGTGCCAGCAGGGACAGGGCAAGTGAGCAGTTCTTC	CASRDRASEQFF
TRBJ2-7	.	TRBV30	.	TGTGCCTGGAGTGGAGGGTCGATAATTTCCGAGCAGTACTTC	CAWSGGSIISEQYF
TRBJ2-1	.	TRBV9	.	TGTGCCAGCAGCGTAGTCCCTCGGGGCTCCTACAATGAGCAGTTCTTC	CASSVVPRGSYNEQFF
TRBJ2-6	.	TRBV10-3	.	TGTGCCATCAGGGACAGCTCTGGGGCCAACGTCCTGACTTTC	CAIRDSSGANVLTF
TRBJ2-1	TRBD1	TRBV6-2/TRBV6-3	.	TGTGCCAGCAGTTACGGACAGGGAAGGCCAAGGGGCAATGAGCAGTTCTTC	CASSYGQGRPRGNEQFF
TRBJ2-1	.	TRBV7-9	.	TGTGCCAGCAGCTCATCTATGCCGCGGGGGCCCTACAATGAGCAGTTCTTC	CASSSSMPRGPYNEQFF
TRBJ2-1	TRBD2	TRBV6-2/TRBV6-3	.	TGTGCCAGCAGTCCCCCACGCGGGAGCTCCTACAATGAGCAGTTCTTC	CASSPPRGSSYNEQFF
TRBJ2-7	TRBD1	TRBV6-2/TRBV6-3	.	TGTGCCAGCAGTTACCCGCCTCCGGGACAGGGAGCCTACGAGCAGTACTTC	CASSYPPPGQGAYEQYF
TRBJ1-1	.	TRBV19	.	TGTGCCAGTTTCCCTGAGACAGGGAACACTGAAGCTTTCTTT	CASFPETGNTEAFF
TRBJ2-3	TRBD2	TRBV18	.	TGTGCCAGCTCCCCCCTAGCGGGCACAGATACGCAGTATTTT	CASSPLAGTDTQYF
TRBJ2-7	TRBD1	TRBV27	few	TGTGCCACTAGCGGGACAGGGGGCTTCGAGCAGTACTTC	CATSGTGGFEQYF
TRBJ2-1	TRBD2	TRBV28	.	TGTGCCAGCAGCTCCCCCCTAGCGGGCCACTACAATGAGCAGTTCTTC	CASSSPLAGHYNEQFF
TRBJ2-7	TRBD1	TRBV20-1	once	TGCAGTGCACAGGACAGGTACGAGCAGTACTTC	CSAQDRYEQYF
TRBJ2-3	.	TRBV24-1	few	TGTGCCACCGCAGGCGCCCCGGGACACTTCACAGATACGCAGTATTTT	CATAGAPGHFTDTQYF
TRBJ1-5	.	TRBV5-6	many	TGTGCCAGCAGCTTGGTCGGGGAAAGGGTCGATCAGCCCCAGCATTTT	CASSLVGERVDQPQHF
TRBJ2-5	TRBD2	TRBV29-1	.	TGCAGCGTTGAAGTAGCGGGAGGGGAGACCCAGTACTTC	CSVEVAGGETQYF
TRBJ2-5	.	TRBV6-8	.	TGTGCCAGCGGTCTAGCTTATGGGACCCAGTACTTC	CASGLAYGTQYF